This T cell receptor beta chain was observed in a study of blood T cell repertoires in COVID-19. Study context: Samples taken during acute and convalescent COVID-19 were collected in the United States, Italy and Spain.

Authors' analysis steps: Reference gene primers were amplified, and this amplification served to estimate nucleated cell counts. The assay was immunoSEQ multiplex PCR, and TCRdb's table has in-frame clones only and misses some. That table furnishes V, J and clone size, whereas the DNA furnished D and trimming. The sample holds fewer than 450,000 clones; roughly 84% are singletons and the top ten take approximately 0.99%. Across about two dozen US areas, participants ranged in age from about 18 to 100 years. Donors in Cohort 3 counted as recovered after two negative PCRs, clearance, or symptom resolution. The sequence came from a woman in her twenties or thirties who had recovered from COVID-19. Sequences were obtained from PBMCs or T cells enriched from blood (not recorded which).

CDR3 in amino acids: CATGVGLSYEQYF. CDR3 bases: TGTGCCACCGGGGTTGGCCTCTCCTACGAGCAGTACTTC. This chain uses TRBV12-3 or TRBV12-4 with TRBJ2-7; weak D call: TRBD2 (5 bases). V lost 10 bases, J lost 0 bases, and 13 bases lay in between. This CDR3 comprises 13 residues.